The 17 T cell receptor beta chains presented below share a single source sample, sequenced in a study of CD8+ T cells in alopecia areata (dated by TCRdb to the late 2010s). Libraries were made using the immunoSEQ multiplex PCR assay. To provide template for TCR sequencing, every sample had RNA extracted and reverse transcribed into cDNA. TCRdb provides this immuneACCESS table in a form limited to in-frame rearrangements. Some clones are lacking; in checked studies, under half of them reflect an unresolved V gene, and why the rest are absent is not known. For this sample there are a few hundred thousand clones; approximately 72% appear just once. The ten largest account for roughly 1.2% of the sample. The treatment or condition label corresponds to: oral pan-JAK inhibitor, 5-10 mg twice daily. This sample comprised CD4+ T cells sorted from blood, obtained at approximately week 45, from a patient treated with tofacitinib. The receptors derive from a human donor with alopecia areata.

In the case of this clone: The sample carries other DNA sequences with the same CDR3. This chain links TRBV30 with TRBJ2-3; D is unclear. Trimming pared 2 bases from V and 1 base from J, leaving 4 bases between. Looked up from germline, CDR1 is GTSNPN and CDR2 is SVGIG (reference sequence). The CDR3 contains 12 residues. CDR3 in DNA: TGTGCCTGGAGTAAGGGCACAGATACGCAGTATTTT. Protein: CAWSKGTDTQYF.

This clone was observed a handful of times. The genes are TRBV6-1 and TRBJ2-1; 8 bases align to TRBD2. The germline gives CDR1 MNHNS, CDR2 SASEGT. The CDR3 length is 15 residues. V trimming: 6 bases; J trimming: 4 bases; junction bases outside the gene matches: 8. CDR3 nucleotides: TGTGCCAGCAGAATTACTAGCGGACAATACAATGAGCAGTTCTTC. Its protein product is CASRITSGQYNEQFF.

This clone was recorded a few times. The chain is built from TRBV29-1 and TRBJ2-3; D might be TRBD1 or TRBD2, each matching 5 bases. This CDR3 has 12 residues. Trimming took 8 bases from V and 4 from J, leaving 13 bases between them. Germline V gene lookup returns CDR1 SQVTM and CDR2 ANQGSEA. This CDR3 reads CSQGQGADTQYF. CDR3 coding DNA: TGCAGCCAAGGGCAGGGAGCAGATACGCAGTATTTT.

V gene TRBV9 combines with J gene TRBJ2-1, with D unclear. CDR1 is SGDLS, CDR2 YYNGEE, per germline. V was trimmed by 4 bases and J by 7 bases, leaving 9 bases between them. CDR3 size: 12 residues. This CDR3 reads CASSYTLNEQFF. The CDR3 DNA follows: TGTGCCAGCAGCTATACCCTGAATGAGCAGTTCTTC.

The J gene is TRBJ2-1, the V gene TRBV30; 10 positions match TRBD2. CDR3 size: 14 residues. The J segment lost 7 bases and the V segment lost 3 bases, leaving 6 bases of the junction unmatched. Germline V gene lookup returns CDR1 GTSNPN and CDR2 SVGIG (reference sequence). The CDR3 bases are TGTGCCTGGAGGGCGGGACTAGCGCGTAATGAGCAGTTCTTC. It encodes CAWRAGLARNEQFF.

The chain couples TRBV7-2 to TRBJ2-1; TRBD2 might be the D (6 bases). Germline CDR1 reads SGHTA; CDR2 reads FQGNSA. With 5 bases removed from V and 6 bases from J, the gap between germline ends came to 14 bases. There are 14 residues in the CDR3. The CDR3 coding sequence is TGTGCCAGCAGCGGAGGGGCAAAAATCAATGAGCAGTTCTTC. This gives the protein CASSGGAKINEQFF.

The chain couples TRBV11-2 to TRBJ2-7; weak D call: TRBD2 (5 bases). The germline V and J ends were trimmed by 0 bases and 0 bases, with 9 bases remaining between them. CDR3 length: 15 residues. Germline V CDR1 and CDR2: SGHAT, FQNNGV. The chain's CDR3 is CASSLDLSVSYEQYF. CDR3 sequence (DNA): TGTGCCAGCAGCTTAGATCTTAGCGTCTCCTACGAGCAGTACTTC.

The V and J genes are TRBV6-5 and TRBJ1-2, with a possible D match to TRBD1 (5 bases). CDR3 size: 13 residues. Looked up from germline, CDR1 is MNHEY and CDR2 is SVGAGI. V was clipped by 5 bases and J by 7 bases, with 14 bases between them. This chain's CDR3 is CASSEGPRAGYTF. CDR3 nucleotide sequence: TGTGCCAGCAGTGAAGGTCCCAGGGCTGGCTACACCTTC.

The chain employs TRBV30 and TRBJ1-2; 7 bases are a match to TRBD1. The CDR3 spans 14 residues. Per the germline V gene, CDR1 is GTSNPN and CDR2 is SVGIG (reference sequence). The trim removed 2 bases at V and 3 bases at J, leaving 6 bases unmatched. The CDR3 is CAWSPGQSYYGYTF. CDR3 nucleotide sequence: TGTGCCTGGAGTCCGGGACAGAGCTACTATGGCTACACCTTC.

V gene TRBV7-3 combines with J gene TRBJ2-1; TRBD2 matches at 7 bases. Trimming took 5 bases from V and 5 from J; bases not matched to a gene: 3. The length of the CDR3 is 13 residues. Germline loops: CDR1 SGHTA, CDR2 FQGTGA. CDR3 nucleotide sequence: TGTGCCAGCAGCCCGAGCGGGAACAATGAGCAGTTCTTC. It translates to CASSPSGNNEQFF.

The rearrangement links TRBV4-3 to TRBJ1-2; TRBD1 is a possible D gene (6 bases). CDR3 size: 15 residues. Between the trimmed V and J ends, which lost 2 bases and 0 bases, there was a span of 10 bases. CDR1 LGHNA and CDR2 YSLEER come from the germline V gene. The DNA for the CDR3 is TGCGCCAGCAGCCAACGCAGGGGAGCTAACTATGGCTACACCTTC. It yields the protein CASSQRRGANYGYTF.

The V and J genes are TRBV2 and TRBJ1-1; D is uncertain. The CDR3 consists of 13 residues. Germline CDR1 reads SNHLY; CDR2 reads FYNNEI. Trimming left V 3 bases short and J 8 bases short, with 13 bases between. The CDR3: CASSERQAVEAFF. DNA for the CDR3: TGTGCCAGCAGTGAGAGGCAGGCGGTCGAAGCTTTCTTT.

This clone was observed at least ten times. The rearrangement links TRBV5-1 to TRBJ2-3, with TRBD1 matching over 8 bases. CDR3 size: 15 residues. Germline CDR1 is SGHRS and CDR2 is YFSETQ. Unmatched junction bases numbered 8, after V lost 4 bases and J lost 4 bases. The DNA for the CDR3 is TGCGCCAGCAGCACGGACAGGGCATTGTCAGATACGCAGTATTTT. It encodes CASSTDRALSDTQYF.

The CDR3 DNA sequence: TGTGCCAGCAGTAGGGAAAGCTCTGGGGCCAACGTCCTGACTTTC. Its protein product is CASSRESSGANVLTF. The chain recombines TRBV6-4 with TRBJ2-6, with D uncertain. This CDR3 is 15 amino acids long. V lost 5 bases and J lost 0, with 8 bases in between. CDR1 is MRHNA, CDR2 SNTAGT, per germline.

This clone was picked up a small number of times. This chain uses TRBV10-3 with TRBJ2-4; a weak D match, TRBD1 (5 bases). Trimming took off 10 bases at V and 3 bases at J, with 16 bases between the two ends. This CDR3 spans 14 amino acids. Germline CDR1 ENHRY, CDR2 SYGVKD. The CDR3 is CATSQGEDKNIQYF. CDR3 in DNA: TGTGCCACCAGCCAGGGCGAAGACAAAAACATTCAGTACTTC.

V usage is TRBV5-6 and J usage is TRBJ2-7; tentatively, D is TRBD2 (6 bases). Trimming removed 4 bases at V and 7 bases at J, with 9 bases between. The germline gives CDR1 SGHDT, CDR2 YYEEEE. CDR3 size: 11 residues. The CDR3 protein is CASSQGTEQYF. CDR3 in DNA: TGTGCCAGCAGCCAAGGGACTGAGCAGTACTTC.

In its sample, this clone was seen a few times. The chain carries TRBV4-3 and TRBJ2-7, with D possibly TRBD1 on 5 matching bases. Germline V gene sequence: CDR1 LGHNA, CDR2 YSLEER. The V end lost 4 bases, the J end lost 4 bases, and 14 bases lay between the germline ends. The CDR3 is 14 amino acids. Here the CDR3 DNA reads TGCGCCAGCAGCCCCGCAGGGTCCTCATACGAGCAGTACTTC. The encoded protein is CASSPAGSSYEQYF.